The clone carrying this T cell receptor (beta chain) was observed many times. This entry belongs to a study of regulatory T cells in long-lasting Graves disease. The time point is: newly diagnosed GD, antithyroid drugs for less than 3 months. RNA isolated from PBMCs was used to make the TCR library. An endocrinology department located in Xi'an, China, was where the patients came from. Arm-PCR of CDR3 regions and iRepertoire HTBI primers were used to build TCR beta libraries. TCRdb analysed the multiplex PCR reads with MiXCR anew, one entry per CDR3 protein. The table records hundreds of thousands of distinct CDR3 sequences, roughly 15% of them present only once. The CDR3 consists of 14 residues. Looked up from germline, CDR1 is MNHEY and CDR2 is SVGAGI. J gave up 4 bases and V 4 bases, and 6 bases lay outside the gene matches. These sequences were also reported in another study, on T cells in Graves' hyperthyroidism and ophthalmopathy. That paper states: Blood also held most thyroid clonotypes expanded beyond 0.001.

The V call is TRBV6-5, the J call TRBJ1-2, with 7 bases that match TRBD1. This receptor was obtained from a woman aged 25 to 39 with Graves disease. This specimen was peripheral blood mononuclear cells (PBMCs), taken at new diagnosis, from a patient treated with antithyroid drugs. CDR3 in DNA: TGTGCCAGCAGTTCCGGGACAGTACGCTATGGCTACACCTTC. It yields the protein CASSSGTVRYGYTF.